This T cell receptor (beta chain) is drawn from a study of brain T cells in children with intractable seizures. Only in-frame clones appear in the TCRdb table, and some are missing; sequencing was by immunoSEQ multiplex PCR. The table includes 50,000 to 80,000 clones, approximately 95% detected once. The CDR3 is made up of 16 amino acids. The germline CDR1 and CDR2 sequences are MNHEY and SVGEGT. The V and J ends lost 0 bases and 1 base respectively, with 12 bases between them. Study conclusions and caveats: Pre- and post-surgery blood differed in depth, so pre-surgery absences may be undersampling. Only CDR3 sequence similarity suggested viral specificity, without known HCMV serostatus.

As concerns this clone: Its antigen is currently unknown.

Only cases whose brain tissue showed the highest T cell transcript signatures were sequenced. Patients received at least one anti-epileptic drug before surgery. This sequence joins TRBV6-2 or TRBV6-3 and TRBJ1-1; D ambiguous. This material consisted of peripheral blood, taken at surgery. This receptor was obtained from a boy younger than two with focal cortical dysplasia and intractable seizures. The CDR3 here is CASSYSFTRANTEAFF. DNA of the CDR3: TGTGCCAGCAGTTACTCGTTCACGAGGGCGAACACTGAAGCTTTCTTT.